This entry concerns a single T cell receptor (beta chain). The data stem from a study of shared clonotypes between healthy human individuals. The overall study: CD4 naive and CD4 memory each took three plates per donor, while CD8 naive took two and CD8 memory one.

This table comes from immunoSEQ multiplex PCR, and its TCRdb copy is limited to in-frame clones, with some not included. The repertoire has over a million clones, more than 95% of them found once; the top ten carry about 1%. This CDR3 region has 13 residues. Deletions cut 1 base from V and 6 bases from J, with 7 bases between. Germline V gene sequence: CDR1 SGHTA, CDR2 FQGNSA. Every donor was a Caucasian adult from Nashville, Tennessee. The receptor was derived from a man aged 25-40 years in good health. Sequencing used naive CD4+ T cells sorted from blood. Subset in this sample: CD45RA+ positively selected. The genes are TRBV7-2 and TRBJ2-1; D gene uncertain. Written as DNA, the CDR3 is TGTGCCAGCAGCTTAGGTATCGGCAATGAGCAGTTCTTC. It specifies CASSLGIGNEQFF.